Detailed here is one T cell receptor beta chain. The antigen remains undetermined. At the survey level, the v3.0 immunoSEQ assay was run. Clones were read by immunoSEQ multiplex PCR, and TCRdb kept only the in-frame ones, dropping some. The sample has roughly 18,000 clones, about four fifths seen once. CDR1 is SNHLY and CDR2 is FYNNEI in the germline V gene. V lost 6 bases and J lost 2; bases outside the gene matches: 7. The CDR3 has 15 residues. This specimen belongs to a study of long-term antiretroviral therapy in people with HIV. Study observations and caveats: For ART adherence, viral resistance and therapy changes, no data were available.

The receptor was isolated from a man aged 18-30 years with HIV. The genes are TRBV2 and TRBJ2-1; 7 nucleotides line up with TRBD1. The sample consisted of unsorted PBMCs, taken 0.9 years after starting antiretroviral therapy. The CDR3 here is CASRVYRGAYNEQFF. The CDR3 nucleotides are TGTGCCAGCAGGGTGTACAGGGGCGCCTACAATGAGCAGTTCTTC.